This TCR beta chain was recovered during a study of cytomegalovirus exposure and HLA in healthy donors. General observations from the study: Later on, an analysis tied approximately 17,000 TCR beta sequences to HLA alleles at 0.05 false discovery rate. TCR beta chains numbering about 160 were designated cytomegalovirus-associated.

Unrecorded immune exposure was likely among donors, who were nominally healthy when sampled. Both 60 Vbeta primers and 13 Jbeta primers went into the PCR. The repertoire was sequenced with immunoSEQ multiplex PCR; TCRdb's copy has only in-frame clones and lacks some. The top ten clones hold roughly 2% of a sample with over 95,000 clones, around four fifths of them seen once. For this clone: Its antigen is currently unknown.

Trimming cost V 8 bases and J 0 bases, with 9 bases left between them. Germline CDR1 reads MDHEN; CDR2 reads SYDVKM. The CDR3 contains 13 residues. The receptor was derived from a man in his forties in good health and CMV-seronegative. Sequencing was carried out using PBMCs. This chain joins TRBV28 and TRBJ2-3; D is uncertain. CDR3 in DNA: TGTGCCAGCGTCGGGTCTAGCACAGATACGCAGTATTTT. Amino acid sequence: CASVGSSTDTQYF.